A single sample is the source of the 30 T cell receptor beta chains below, sequenced in a study of cytomegalovirus exposure and HLA in healthy donors. The study ran its PCR with 60 Vbeta and 13 Jbeta primers. Profiling relied on immunoSEQ multiplex PCR, and the TCRdb table lists in-frame clones only, not all of them. The repertoire includes more than 50,000 clones, 55% to 75% of them detected once, and about 37% sits in the top ten. Specimen: PBMCs. The receptors were gathered from a man aged 35-49 years in good health and CMV-seropositive.

This sequence joins TRBV27 and TRBJ2-7; D is ambiguous. Germline CDR1 and CDR2: MNHEY and SMNVEV (reference sequence). Trimming removed 4 bases at V and 4 bases at J, with 11 bases between. The CDR3 has 13 amino acids. The CDR3 is CASSSYREYEQYF. In nucleotides, the CDR3 is TGTGCCAGCAGTTCTTACAGAGAATACGAGCAGTACTTC.

The chain links TRBV30 to TRBJ1-6, with 8 bases identical to TRBD1. Germline-derived CDR1 and CDR2 are GTSNPN and SVGIG (reference sequence). V lost 0 bases to trimming and J lost 7 bases; unmatched junction nucleotides: 2. The CDR3 runs to 14 residues. Here the CDR3 DNA reads TGTGCCTGGAGTGTAAACAGGGGGAATTCACCCCTCCACTTT. This encodes CAWSVNRGNSPLHF.

The genes are TRBV9 and TRBJ2-3; tentative D call: TRBD1 (6 bases). Trimming stripped 4 bases from V and 3 bases from J, with 12 bases between. The CDR3 is 14 amino acids. The germline gives CDR1 SGDLS, CDR2 YYNGEE. CDR3 nucleotide sequence: TGTGCCAGCAGCCCTCCAGGGGTGACAGATACGCAGTATTTT. As protein: CASSPPGVTDTQYF.

The V and J genes are TRBV7-2 and TRBJ2-1, with D perhaps TRBD1 (6 bases). Germline assignment: CDR1 SGHTA and CDR2 FQGNSA. V was trimmed by 5 bases and J by 8 bases, leaving 13 bases between them. The CDR3 contains 13 residues. The CDR3: CASSTRTADEQFF. The CDR3 DNA sequence: TGTGCCAGCAGCACGAGGACAGCGGATGAGCAGTTCTTC.

The J gene is TRBJ2-2, the V gene TRBV10-1; D remains ambiguous. Germline V gene lookup returns CDR1 WNHNN and CDR2 SYGVQD (reference sequence). The CDR3 runs to 12 residues. Trimming left V 7 bases short and J 4 bases short, with 7 bases between. In DNA form, the CDR3 reads TGCGCCAGCAAATCCTCCACCGGGGAGCTGTTTTTT. Translating it yields CASKSSTGELFF.

The chain carries TRBV5-6 and TRBJ1-5, with a tentative D call TRBD1 (6 bases). CDR1 and CDR2 from the germline V gene are SGHDT and YYEEEE. The CDR3 is 14 amino acids. Deletions cut 0 bases from V and 4 bases from J, with 8 bases between. CDR3 protein: CASSLATGNQPQHF. CDR3 nucleotide sequence: TGTGCCAGCAGCTTGGCGACAGGTAATCAGCCCCAGCATTTT.

The rearrangement links TRBV2 to TRBJ1-1; D is perhaps TRBD1 (5 bases). The V end was cut by 5 bases, the J end by 0 bases, with 10 bases between. The CDR3 consists of 14 residues. The germline CDR1 and CDR2 sequences are SNHLY and FYNNEI. The CDR3 DNA sequence: TGTGCCAGCAGTCGGACAACTATGAACACTGAAGCTTTCTTT. Protein: CASSRTTMNTEAFF.

This clone was counted many times. The rearrangement links TRBV28 to TRBJ2-3, with 9 bases that match TRBD2. CDR3 size: 14 residues. V shed 3 bases, J shed 3 bases, and the junction held 1 base outside the gene matches. Per germline, CDR1 MDHEN and CDR2 SYDVKM. CDR3 nucleotide sequence: TGTGCCAGCAGTTTTCTAGCGGGGACAGATACGCAGTATTTT. It is translated as CASSFLAGTDTQYF.

CDR3 amino acids: CASSPGQTTGELFF. DNA for the CDR3: TGTGCCAGCAGCCCGGGACAGACCACCGGGGAGCTGTTTTTT. The rearrangement links TRBV5-4 to TRBJ2-2; 7 nucleotides match TRBD1. From germline, CDR1 is SGHNT and CDR2 YYREEE (reference sequence). The CDR3 length is 14 residues. V shed 4 bases and J 4 bases; nucleotides not matched to a gene: 4.

The J gene is TRBJ1-6, the V gene TRBV4-1; a weak D match, TRBD1 (5 bases). Trimming removed 0 bases at V and 10 bases at J, with 19 bases between. The CDR3 has 17 residues. Germline V gene lookup returns CDR1 MGHRA and CDR2 YSYEKL. The CDR3 here is CASSQDEVGTPRSPLHF. CDR3 DNA sequence: TGCGCCAGCAGCCAAGACGAGGTGGGGACTCCAAGATCACCCCTCCACTTT.

This chain links TRBV7-9 with TRBJ2-7; D is possibly TRBD1 (6 bases). Germline V gene data show CDR1 as SEHNR and CDR2 as FQNEAQ (reference sequence). The CDR3 runs 15 residues. The V and J ends lost 5 bases and 5 bases respectively, with 19 bases between them. The CDR3 sequence is CASSGASGVMNEQYF. As DNA, the CDR3 is TGTGCCAGCAGCGGTGCCTCAGGGGTCATGAACGAGCAGTACTTC. The full variable domain, completed using reference TRBV7-9 and TRBJ2-7, is DTGVSQNPRHKITKRGQNVTFRCDPISEHNRLYWYRQTLGQGPEFLTYFQNEAQLEKSRLLSDRFSAERPKGSFSTLEIQRTEQGDSAMYLCASSGASGVMNEQYFGPGTRLTVT.

The V call is TRBV25-1, the J call TRBJ1-4; tentatively, D is TRBD1 (6 bases). Per germline, CDR1 MGHDK and CDR2 SYGVNS. The germline V and J ends were trimmed by 3 bases and 8 bases, with 13 bases remaining between them. CDR3 length: 14 amino acids. The CDR3 reads CASSDIGGPEKLFF. CDR3 bases: TGTGCCAGCAGTGACATAGGGGGACCGGAAAAACTGTTTTTT.

V is TRBV27 and J is TRBJ1-2, with D tentatively TRBD1 (6 bases). CDR1 MNHEY and CDR2 SMNVEV come from the germline V gene (reference sequence). This CDR3 spans 14 amino acids. The germline V and J ends were trimmed by 4 bases and 4 bases, with 13 bases remaining between them. DNA for the CDR3: TGTGCCAGCAGTTCCCCCGGGACAAGCTATGGCTACACCTTC. This gives the protein CASSSPGTSYGYTF.

This rearrangement joins TRBV6-1 to TRBJ1-6, with a weak D call TRBD1 (5 bases). Trimming left V 6 bases short and J 8 bases short, with 14 bases between. CDR1 MNHNS and CDR2 SASEGT come from the germline V gene. The CDR3 is made up of 14 amino acids. CDR3 region: CASSSRWGDSPLHF. The CDR3 nucleotides read TGTGCCAGCAGCAGTAGGTGGGGGGATTCACCCCTCCACTTT.

This clone was seen a handful of times. This chain connects TRBV5-6 to TRBJ1-2; weak D call: TRBD1 (5 bases). V lost 0 bases and J 6 bases, leaving 18 bases between the germline ends. CDR3 length: 16 amino acids. Germline V CDR1 and CDR2: SGHDT, YYEEEE. In nucleotides, the CDR3 is TGTGCCAGCAGCTTGGGGGCAGGGATTAATATTGATGGCTACACCTTC. Translating gives CASSLGAGINIDGYTF.

In its sample, this clone was seen once. J is TRBJ2-3 and V is TRBV6-5; unclear D gene. CDR3 length equals 15 residues. Germline-derived CDR1 and CDR2 are MNHEY and SVGAGI. V lost 2 bases and J lost 1, with 10 bases in between. As DNA, the CDR3 is TGTGCCAGCAGTTACGAACGGTTCCGCACAGATACGCAGTATTTT. Its protein is CASSYERFRTDTQYF.

The chain combines TRBV5-4 with TRBJ2-7; 7 bases map to TRBD1. CDR3 length: 15 amino acids. J lost 1 base, V lost 1 base, and 5 bases had no gene match. Germline assignment: CDR1 SGHNT and CDR2 YYREEE (reference sequence). CDR3 nucleotides: TGTGCCAGCAGCTTGCTGGCAGGGGGATCCTACGAGCAGTACTTC. Encoded protein: CASSLLAGGSYEQYF.

V gene TRBV5-4 combines with J gene TRBJ2-7; 8 bases fit TRBD2. This CDR3 is 14 amino acids long. V was clipped by 2 bases and J by 3 bases; unmatched bases: 4. Germline V gene data show CDR1 as SGHNT and CDR2 as YYREEE (reference sequence). Here the CDR3 DNA reads TGTGCCAGCAGCTTAGGTAGCGGGGTCTACGAGCAGTACTTC. As protein: CASSLGSGVYEQYF.

This CDR3 is CASSYAGIPNTEAFF. In DNA, the CDR3 is TGTGCCAGCAGTTACGCCGGGATACCGAACACTGAAGCTTTCTTT. V gene TRBV6-6 combines with J gene TRBJ1-1; no reliable D call. The CDR3 is made up of 15 amino acids. Germline CDR1 MNHNY, CDR2 SVGAGI (reference sequence). The V end was cut by 2 bases, the J end by 1 base, with 11 bases between.

The chain is built from TRBV6-5 and TRBJ2-2; D call uncertain. V was pared by 0 bases and J by 5 bases, with 7 bases between. Per germline, CDR1 MNHEY and CDR2 SVGAGI. This CDR3 region has 14 residues. The CDR3, as DNA: TGTGCCAGCAGTTACTCGATTAGAACCGGGGAGCTGTTTTTT. It specifies CASSYSIRTGELFF.

This chain uses TRBV27 with TRBJ2-3; 11 nucleotides align to TRBD2. Germline lookup yields CDR1 MNHEY and CDR2 SMNVEV (reference sequence). There are 14 residues in the CDR3. Germline trimming cut 3 bases from V and 9 bases from J; bases unmatched to any gene: 5. In DNA form, the CDR3 reads TGTGCCAGCAGTTTGGCGACTAGCGGGGACACGCAGTATTTT. Protein sequence: CASSLATSGDTQYF.

The chain is built from TRBV18 and TRBJ2-1; 7 bases line up with TRBD1. V lost 5 bases to trimming and J lost 9 bases; unmatched junction nucleotides: 10. This CDR3 spans 14 amino acids. The germline CDR1 and CDR2 sequences are KGHSH and LQKENI. The CDR3, as DNA: TGTGCCAGCTCAACTAAGACAGGGTGGGCTGAGCAGTTCTTC. Its translation: CASSTKTGWAEQFF. Variable domain in full (rest from reference TRBV18 and TRBJ2-1): NAGVMQNPRHLVRRRGQEARLRCSPMKGHSHVYWYRQLPEEGLKFMVYLQKENIIDESGMPKERFSAEFPKEGPSILRIQQVVRGDSAAYFCASSTKTGWAEQFFGPGTRLTVL.

The chain joins TRBV4-3 to TRBJ2-5, with D perhaps matching TRBD1 (6 bases). The CDR3 extends over 14 amino acids. With 0 bases removed from V and 2 bases from J, the gap between germline ends came to 7 bases. The germline V gene encodes CDR1 LGHNA and CDR2 YSLEER. DNA of the CDR3: TGCGCCAGCAGCCAAGACAGGGGACAAGAGACCCAGTACTTC. Translation gives CASSQDRGQETQYF.

V gene TRBV6-6 combines with J gene TRBJ2-3; 10 positions agree with TRBD2. This CDR3 spans 14 amino acids. Germline assignment: CDR1 MNHNY and CDR2 SVGAGI (reference sequence). Unmatched junction bases numbered 3, after V lost 6 bases and J lost 3 bases. CDR3 protein: CASRSGGATDTQYF. CDR3 nucleotides: TGTGCCAGCAGAAGCGGGGGGGCGACAGATACGCAGTATTTT.

This chain links TRBV9 with TRBJ2-1; 13 bases map to TRBD2. There are 16 residues in the CDR3. In germline, CDR1 is SGDLS, CDR2 YYNGEE. With V trimmed by 0 bases and J by 4 bases, 1 base remained unmatched. This chain's CDR3 is CASSVGLAGGYNEQFF. The CDR3 DNA follows: TGTGCCAGCAGCGTAGGACTAGCGGGGGGTTACAATGAGCAGTTCTTC.

This clone was recorded once. This chain uses TRBV2 with TRBJ1-4, with D maybe TRBD1 (6 bases). The germline CDR1 and CDR2 sequences are SNHLY and FYNNEI. Between the trimmed V and J ends, which lost 5 bases and 4 bases, there was a span of 11 bases. This CDR3 contains 14 residues. Written as DNA, the CDR3 is TGTGCCAGCAGTCCACGACAGGTTAATGAAAAACTGTTTTTT. It encodes CASSPRQVNEKLFF.

This clone was observed a few times. The J gene is TRBJ2-4, the V gene TRBV4-1; D might be TRBD2 (5 bases). The CDR3 spans 15 residues. V was pared by 0 bases and J by 6 bases, with 12 bases between. Germline CDR1 is MGHRA and CDR2 is YSYEKL. The CDR3: CASSQDPGEGNIQYF. The CDR3 DNA reads as TGCGCCAGCAGCCAAGACCCGGGCGAGGGAAACATTCAGTACTTC.

The gene calls are TRBV6-4 and TRBJ2-3, with a tentative D call TRBD1 (7 bases). Trimming pared 0 bases from V and 6 bases from J, leaving 16 bases between. The CDR3 runs to 16 residues. Germline assignment: CDR1 MRHNA and CDR2 SNTAGT. The CDR3 DNA reads as TGTGCCAGCAGTGACTCCGGAGGGGGCCGGTTTGATACGCAGTATTTT. Amino acid sequence: CASSDSGGGRFDTQYF.

The gene calls are TRBV29-1 and TRBJ2-7, with 7 bases identical to TRBD2. The germline gives CDR1 SQVTM, CDR2 ANQGSEA. V was pared by 3 bases and J by 6 bases, with 2 bases of the junction left unmatched. The CDR3 length is 11 residues. The CDR3 region is CSVDWGGEQYF. The CDR3, as DNA: TGCAGCGTTGACTGGGGGGGCGAGCAGTACTTC.

V and J are TRBV7-8 and TRBJ1-1; 8 positions agree with TRBD1. The ends lost 3 bases at V and 0 bases at J; junction bases unmatched: 6. Germline V gene data show CDR1 as SGHVS and CDR2 as FQNEAQ. The CDR3 covers 16 residues. Here the CDR3 reads CASSFRTGIMNTEAFF. The DNA of the CDR3 is TGTGCCAGCAGCTTTAGGACAGGGATAATGAACACTGAAGCTTTCTTT.